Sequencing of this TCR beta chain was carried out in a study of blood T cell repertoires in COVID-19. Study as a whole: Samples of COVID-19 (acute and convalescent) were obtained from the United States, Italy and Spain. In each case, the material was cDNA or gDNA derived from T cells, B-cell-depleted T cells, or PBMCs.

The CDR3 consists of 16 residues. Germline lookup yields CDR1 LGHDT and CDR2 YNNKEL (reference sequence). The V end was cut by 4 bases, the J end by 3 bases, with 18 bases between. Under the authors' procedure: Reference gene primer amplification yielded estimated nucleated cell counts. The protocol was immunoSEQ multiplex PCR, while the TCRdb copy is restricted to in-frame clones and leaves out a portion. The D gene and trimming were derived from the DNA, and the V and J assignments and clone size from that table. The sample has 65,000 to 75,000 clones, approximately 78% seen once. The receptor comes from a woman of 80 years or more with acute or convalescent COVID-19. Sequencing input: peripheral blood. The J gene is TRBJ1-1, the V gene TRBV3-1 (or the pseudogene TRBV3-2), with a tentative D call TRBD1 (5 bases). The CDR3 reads CASSPTGGPGDTEAFF. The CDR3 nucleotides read TGTGCCAGCAGCCCGACCGGGGGTCCCGGAGACACTGAAGCTTTCTTT.